A single sample gave rise to the 5 T cell receptor beta chains below, sequenced in a study of blood T cell repertoires in COVID-19. Some clones are missing from TCRdb's copy, which holds only in-frame ones; the method was immunoSEQ multiplex PCR. The sample shows about 58,000 clones, more than 60% of them seen only once. The material sequenced was peripheral blood. The receptors come from a human donor in a cohort sampled during active COVID-19.

The gene calls are TRBV5-4 and TRBJ1-2; 12 bases line up with TRBD1. Germline V lookup: CDR1 SGHNT, CDR2 YYREEE (reference sequence). Trimming took 4 bases from V and 2 from J; bases not matched to a gene: 6. This CDR3 comprises 16 residues. The CDR3 region is CASSRGTGGLNYGYTF. The CDR3 DNA follows: TGTGCCAGCAGCAGAGGGACAGGGGGCCTCAACTATGGCTACACCTTC.

J is TRBJ2-7 and V is TRBV2; D may be TRBD1 (5 bases). The CDR3 contains 15 residues. V gave up 0 bases and J gave up 3 bases, with 12 bases separating them. Per the germline V gene, CDR1 is SNHLY and CDR2 is FYNNEI. In nucleotides, the CDR3 is TGTGCCAGCAGTGAAGCGGGCCCGGACAACTACGAGCAGTACTTC. It specifies CASSEAGPDNYEQYF.

This clone was observed a handful of times. This chain joins TRBV6-5 and TRBJ2-1; D perhaps matches TRBD1 (6 bases). The V end was cut by 0 bases, the J end by 1 base, with 10 bases between. The CDR3 has 16 residues. The V gene's germline CDR1 is MNHEY and CDR2 SVGAGI. CDR3 nucleotide sequence: TGTGCCAGCAGTTACTCGAAAGGGGGTTCCTACAATGAGCAGTTCTTC. Translation gives CASSYSKGGSYNEQFF.

V usage is TRBV27 and J usage is TRBJ1-5; 9 bases are a match to TRBD1. The CDR3 runs to 16 residues. After removal of 6 bases from V and 4 bases from J, the junction contained 10 bases not matched to a gene. Germline V gene sequence: CDR1 MNHEY, CDR2 SMNVEV (reference sequence). This chain's CDR3 is CASRALDRGSNQPQHF. CDR3 bases: TGTGCCAGCAGGGCCTTGGACAGGGGAAGTAATCAGCCCCAGCATTTT.

The chain couples TRBV27 to TRBJ2-7; D is perhaps TRBD2 (6 bases). CDR1 is MNHEY and CDR2 is SMNVEV in the germline V gene (reference sequence). The CDR3 has 15 amino acids. V lost 5 bases to trimming and J lost 2 bases, with 16 bases between them. DNA for the CDR3: TGTGCCAGCAGTCCTCATAGCGGTGGGGCCTACGAGCAGTACTTC. Amino acids: CASSPHSGGAYEQYF.